Given below is one T cell receptor beta chain in context. The entry originates in a study of OX40 agonist ivuxolimab in advanced cancers. Method: immunoSEQ multiplex PCR; TCRdb's copy keeps in-frame clones and lacks some. The table has around 100,000 clones, around 91% seen once; the top ten hold more than 0.15%. The CDR3 extends over 17 amino acids. V was pared by 7 bases and J by 3 bases, with 14 bases of the junction left unmatched. Germline CDR1 reads SGHRS; CDR2 reads YFSETQ. The sequences come from CD4+ or CD8+ T cells sorted from blood, collected in a trial of the OX40 agonist ivuxolimab. The source is an adult with an advanced solid tumor such as melanoma, head and neck, liver or kidney cancer. V and J are TRBV5-1 and TRBJ2-1; 9 bases are shared with TRBD2. The CDR3 nucleotides are TGCGCCAGCGAAAGAACCGGGACTAGCTATAGCTACAATGAGCAGTTCTTC. This gives the protein CASERTGTSYSYNEQFF.